The 4 T cell receptor beta chains listed next were all sequenced from one sample in a study of cytomegalovirus exposure and HLA in healthy donors (TCRdb year 2017). The library relied on the immunoSEQ multiplex PCR assay. For the multiplex PCR, a mixture combining 60 forward primers for TCR Vbeta segments and 13 reverse primers for TCR Jbeta segments was used. The immuneACCESS repertoire file appears here via TCRdb, limited to in-frame rearrangements. These files lack a portion of the clones; in checked studies, under half of the deficit traces to unresolved V genes, and the cause of the others is not known. Present in this sample are 150,000 to 200,000 clones, around 76% of which were seen just once. In total, the top ten clones hold over 0.95% of the sample. Sequencing input: PBMCs. Receptor source: a woman aged 40 to 50 in good health and CMV-seronegative.

The chain joins TRBV28 to TRBJ1-1; D gene ambiguous. V gave up 5 bases and J gave up 3 bases, with 10 bases separating them. CDR1 and CDR2 from the germline V gene are MDHEN and SYDVKM. The CDR3 loop spans 13 amino acids. The CDR3 region is CASSPAGYTEAFF. The CDR3 DNA reads as TGTGCCAGCAGTCCGGCAGGCTACACTGAAGCTTTCTTT.

This chain connects TRBV27 to TRBJ2-7, with D perhaps matching TRBD2 (5 bases). The CDR3 extends over 15 amino acids. Germline CDR1 is MNHEY and CDR2 is SMNVEV (reference sequence). The V gene lost 5 bases and the J gene lost 0 bases, with 14 bases spanning the gap. The CDR3 is CASSASSTGSYEQYF. Written as DNA, the CDR3 is TGTGCCAGCAGTGCCTCTAGCACCGGCTCCTACGAGCAGTACTTC.

V is TRBV5-5 and J is TRBJ1-3, with a tentative D call TRBD1 (5 bases). Germline values: CDR1 SGHKS, CDR2 YYEKEE (reference sequence). CDR3 size: 13 residues. Trimming removed 5 bases at V and 2 bases at J, with 8 bases between. CDR3 residues: CASRTGPGNTIYF. The CDR3 nucleotides are TGTGCCAGCAGAACAGGACCTGGAAACACCATATATTTT. The complete variable domain, with remaining parts taken from reference TRBV5-5 and TRBJ1-3, reads DAGVTQSPTHLIKTRGQQVTLRCSPISGHKSVSWYQQVLGQGPQFIFQYYEKEERGRGNFPDRFSARQFPNYSSELNVNALLLGDSALYLCASRTGPGNTIYFGEGSWLTVV.

The chain carries TRBV5-6 and TRBJ2-1; D is undetermined. Between the trimmed V and J ends, which lost 0 bases and 6 bases, there was a span of 16 bases. CDR1 is SGHDT and CDR2 is YYEEEE in the germline V gene. This CDR3 comprises 16 residues. The CDR3 spells CASSLAFGVVANEQFF. CDR3 coding DNA: TGTGCCAGCAGCTTGGCGTTTGGAGTTGTGGCCAATGAGCAGTTCTTC.